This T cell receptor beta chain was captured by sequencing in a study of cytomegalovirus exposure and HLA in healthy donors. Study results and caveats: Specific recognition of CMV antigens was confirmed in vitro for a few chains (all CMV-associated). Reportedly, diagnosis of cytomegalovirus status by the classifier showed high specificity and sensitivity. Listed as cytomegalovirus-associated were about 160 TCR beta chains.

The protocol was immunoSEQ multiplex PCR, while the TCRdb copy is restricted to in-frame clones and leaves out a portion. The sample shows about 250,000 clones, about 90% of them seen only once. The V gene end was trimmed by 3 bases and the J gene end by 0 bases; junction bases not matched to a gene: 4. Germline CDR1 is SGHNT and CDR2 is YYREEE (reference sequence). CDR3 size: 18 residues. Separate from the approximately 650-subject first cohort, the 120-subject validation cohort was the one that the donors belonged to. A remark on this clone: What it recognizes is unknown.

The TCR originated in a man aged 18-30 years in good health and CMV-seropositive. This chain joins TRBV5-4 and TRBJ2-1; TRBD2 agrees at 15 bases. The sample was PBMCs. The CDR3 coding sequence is TGTGCCAGCAGCTCGGGACTAGCGGGAGGATTCTCCTACAATGAGCAGTTCTTC. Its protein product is CASSSGLAGGFSYNEQFF.